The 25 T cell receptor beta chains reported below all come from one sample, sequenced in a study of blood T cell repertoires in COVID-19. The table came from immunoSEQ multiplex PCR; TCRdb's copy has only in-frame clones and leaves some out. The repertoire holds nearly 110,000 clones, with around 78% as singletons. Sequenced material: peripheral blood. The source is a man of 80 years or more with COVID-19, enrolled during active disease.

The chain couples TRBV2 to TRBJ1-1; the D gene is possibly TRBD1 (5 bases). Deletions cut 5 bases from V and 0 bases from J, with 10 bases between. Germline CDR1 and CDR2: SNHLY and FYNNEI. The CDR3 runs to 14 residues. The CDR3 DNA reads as TGTGCCAGCAGTCGAGGACAATTGAACACTGAAGCTTTCTTT. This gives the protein CASSRGQLNTEAFF.

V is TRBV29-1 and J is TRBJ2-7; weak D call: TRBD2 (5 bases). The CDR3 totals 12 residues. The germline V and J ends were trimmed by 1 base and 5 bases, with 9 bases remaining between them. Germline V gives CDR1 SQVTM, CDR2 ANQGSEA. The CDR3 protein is CSVEGGSDEQYF. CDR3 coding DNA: TGCAGCGTTGAAGGAGGGTCCGACGAGCAGTACTTC.

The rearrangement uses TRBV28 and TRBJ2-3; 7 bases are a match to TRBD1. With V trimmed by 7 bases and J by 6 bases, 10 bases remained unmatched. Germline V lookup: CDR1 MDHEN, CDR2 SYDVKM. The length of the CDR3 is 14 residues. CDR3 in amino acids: CASNTATGPDTQYF. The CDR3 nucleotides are TGTGCCAGCAACACGGCGACAGGGCCGGATACGCAGTATTTT.

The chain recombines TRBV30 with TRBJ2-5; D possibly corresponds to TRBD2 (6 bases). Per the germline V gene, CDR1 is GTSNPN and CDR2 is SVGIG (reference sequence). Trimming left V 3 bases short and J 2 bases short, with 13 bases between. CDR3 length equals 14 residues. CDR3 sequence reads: CAWRSAGPQETQYF. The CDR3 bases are TGTGCCTGGAGGAGCGCGGGGCCGCAAGAGACCCAGTACTTC. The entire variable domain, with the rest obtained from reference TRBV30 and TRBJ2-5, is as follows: SQTIHQWPATLVQPVGSPLSLECTVEGTSNPNLYWYRQAAGRGLQLLFYSVGIGQISSEVPQNLSASRPQDRQFILSSKKLLLSDSGFYLCAWRSAGPQETQYFGPGTRLLVL.

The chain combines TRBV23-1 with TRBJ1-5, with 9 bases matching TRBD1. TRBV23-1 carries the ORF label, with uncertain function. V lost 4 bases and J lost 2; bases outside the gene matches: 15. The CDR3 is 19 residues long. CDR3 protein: CASSPPGTGSKRGNQPQHF. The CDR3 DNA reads TGCGCCAGCAGTCCCCCCGGGACAGGGAGTAAGAGGGGCAATCAGCCCCAGCATTTT.

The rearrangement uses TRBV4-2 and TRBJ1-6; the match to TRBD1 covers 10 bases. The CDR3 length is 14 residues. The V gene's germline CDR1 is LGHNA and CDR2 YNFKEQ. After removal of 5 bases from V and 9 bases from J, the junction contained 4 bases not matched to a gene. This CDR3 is CASSIGTGVSPLHF. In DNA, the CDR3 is TGTGCCAGCAGCATAGGGACAGGGGTTTCACCCCTCCACTTT.

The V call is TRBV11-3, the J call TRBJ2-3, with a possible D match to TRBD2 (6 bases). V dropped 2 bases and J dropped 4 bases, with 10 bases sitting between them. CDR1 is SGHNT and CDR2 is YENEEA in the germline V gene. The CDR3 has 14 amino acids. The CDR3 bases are TGTGCCAGCAGCTTACAAGGCGGGGCAGATACGCAGTATTTT. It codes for CASSLQGGADTQYF.

CDR3 region: CASSSYNQAFF. CDR3 nucleotides: TGTGCCAGCAGTTCATACAACCAAGCTTTCTTT. The chain combines TRBV11-2 with TRBJ1-1; D ambiguous. Per the germline V gene, CDR1 is SGHAT and CDR2 is FQNNGV. V was cut by 6 bases and J by 9 bases, with 11 bases left in between. The CDR3 runs to 11 residues. Filled out from reference TRBV11-2 and TRBJ1-1, the complete variable domain reads EAGVAQSPRYKIIEKRQSVAFWCNPISGHATLYWYQQILGQGPKLLIQFQNNGVVDDSQLPKDRFSAERLKGVDSTLKIQPAKLEDSAVYLCASSSYNQAFFGQGTRLTVV.

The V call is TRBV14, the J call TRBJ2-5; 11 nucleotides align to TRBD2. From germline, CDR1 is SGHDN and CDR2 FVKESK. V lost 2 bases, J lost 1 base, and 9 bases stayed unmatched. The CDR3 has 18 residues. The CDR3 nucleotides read TGTGCCAGCAGCCAAAGGCTAGCGGGAGGTTGGGGCCAAGAGACCCAGTACTTC. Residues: CASSQRLAGGWGQETQYF.

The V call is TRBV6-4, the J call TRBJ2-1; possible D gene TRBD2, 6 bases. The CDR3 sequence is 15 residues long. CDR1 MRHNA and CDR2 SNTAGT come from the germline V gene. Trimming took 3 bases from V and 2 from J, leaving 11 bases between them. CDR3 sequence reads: CASSEAGFPYNEQFF. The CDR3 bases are TGTGCCAGCAGTGAGGCGGGGTTCCCCTACAATGAGCAGTTCTTC.

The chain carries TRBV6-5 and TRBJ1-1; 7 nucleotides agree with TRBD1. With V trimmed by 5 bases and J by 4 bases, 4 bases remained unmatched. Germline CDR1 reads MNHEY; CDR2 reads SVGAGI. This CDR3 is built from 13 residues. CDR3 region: CASSIAGGTEAFF. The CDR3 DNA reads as TGTGCCAGCAGTATTGCAGGGGGCACTGAAGCTTTCTTT.

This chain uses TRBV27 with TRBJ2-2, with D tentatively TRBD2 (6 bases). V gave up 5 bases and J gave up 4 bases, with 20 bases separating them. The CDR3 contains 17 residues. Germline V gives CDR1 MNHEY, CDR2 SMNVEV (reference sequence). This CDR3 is CASSPEIGREGTGELFF. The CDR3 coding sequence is TGTGCCAGCAGTCCAGAAATTGGGCGGGAAGGCACCGGGGAGCTGTTTTTT.

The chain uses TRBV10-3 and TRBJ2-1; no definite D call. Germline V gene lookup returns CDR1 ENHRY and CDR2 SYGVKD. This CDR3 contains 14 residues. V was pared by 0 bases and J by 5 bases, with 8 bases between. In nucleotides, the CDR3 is TGTGCCATCAGTGAGTCGAGGAGTGACAATGAGCAGTTCTTC. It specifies CAISESRSDNEQFF.

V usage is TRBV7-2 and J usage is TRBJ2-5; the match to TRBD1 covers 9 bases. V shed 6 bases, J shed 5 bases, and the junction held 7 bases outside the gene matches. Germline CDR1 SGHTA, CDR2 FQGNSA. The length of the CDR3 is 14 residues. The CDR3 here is CASRTQGAAETQYF. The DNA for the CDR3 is TGTGCCAGCAGGACACAGGGGGCCGCGGAGACCCAGTACTTC. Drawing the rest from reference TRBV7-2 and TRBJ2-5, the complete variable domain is GAGVSQSPSNKVTEKGKDVELRCDPISGHTALYWYRQSLGQGLEFLIYFQGNSAPDKSGLPSDRFSAERTGGSVSTLTIQRTQQEDSAVYLCASRTQGAAETQYFGPGTRLLVL.

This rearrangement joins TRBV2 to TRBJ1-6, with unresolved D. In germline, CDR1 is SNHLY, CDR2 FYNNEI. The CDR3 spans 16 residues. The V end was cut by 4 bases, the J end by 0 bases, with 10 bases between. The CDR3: CASSGPLDSYNSPLHF. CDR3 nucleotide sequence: TGTGCCAGCAGTGGGCCCCTAGACTCCTATAATTCACCCCTCCACTTT.

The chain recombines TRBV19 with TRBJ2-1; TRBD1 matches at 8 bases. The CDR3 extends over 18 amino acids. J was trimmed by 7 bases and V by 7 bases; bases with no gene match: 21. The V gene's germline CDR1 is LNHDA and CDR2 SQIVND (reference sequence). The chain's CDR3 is CASTPGQGRGYGRNEQFF. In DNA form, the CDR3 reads TGTGCCAGTACTCCTGGACAGGGAAGAGGGTACGGAAGGAATGAGCAGTTCTTC.

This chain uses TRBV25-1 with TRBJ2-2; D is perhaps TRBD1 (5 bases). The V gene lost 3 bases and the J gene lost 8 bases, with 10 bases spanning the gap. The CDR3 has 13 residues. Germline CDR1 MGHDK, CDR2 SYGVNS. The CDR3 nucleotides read TGTGCCAGCAGTGATACAGGACCGGGGGAGCTGTTTTTT. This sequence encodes CASSDTGPGELFF.

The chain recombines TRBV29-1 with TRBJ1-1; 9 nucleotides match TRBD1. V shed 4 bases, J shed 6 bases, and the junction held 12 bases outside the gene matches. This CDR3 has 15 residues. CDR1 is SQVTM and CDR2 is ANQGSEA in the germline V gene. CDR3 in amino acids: CSVAYLGQGKSEAFF. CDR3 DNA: TGCAGCGTTGCTTACCTGGGACAGGGAAAGTCTGAAGCTTTCTTT.

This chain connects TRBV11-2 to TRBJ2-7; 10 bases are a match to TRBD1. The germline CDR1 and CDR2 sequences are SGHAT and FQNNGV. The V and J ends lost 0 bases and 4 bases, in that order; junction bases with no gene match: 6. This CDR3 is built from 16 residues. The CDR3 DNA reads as TGTGCCAGCAGCTTAGATCGGGACAGGGGTTATTACGAGCAGTACTTC. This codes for CASSLDRDRGYYEQYF.

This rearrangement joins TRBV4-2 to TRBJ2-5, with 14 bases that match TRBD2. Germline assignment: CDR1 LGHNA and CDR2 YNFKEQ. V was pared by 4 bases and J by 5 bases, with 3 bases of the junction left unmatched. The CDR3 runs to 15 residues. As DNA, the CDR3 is TGTGCCAGCAGCCTGACTAGCGGGGGGGCGGAGACCCAGTACTTC. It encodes CASSLTSGGAETQYF.

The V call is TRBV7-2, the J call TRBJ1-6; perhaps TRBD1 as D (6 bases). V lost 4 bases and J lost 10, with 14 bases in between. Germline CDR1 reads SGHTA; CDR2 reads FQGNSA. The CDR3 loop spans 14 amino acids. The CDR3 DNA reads TGTGCCAGCAGCTCAGGACAGCCCGGGTCACCCCTCCACTTT. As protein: CASSSGQPGSPLHF.

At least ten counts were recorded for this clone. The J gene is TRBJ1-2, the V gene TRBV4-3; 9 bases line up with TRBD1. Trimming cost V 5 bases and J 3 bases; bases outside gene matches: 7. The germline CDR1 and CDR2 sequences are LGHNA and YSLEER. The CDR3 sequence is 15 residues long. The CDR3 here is CASSVGQGLHYGYTF. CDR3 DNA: TGCGCCAGCAGCGTGGGACAGGGCCTTCACTATGGCTACACCTTC.

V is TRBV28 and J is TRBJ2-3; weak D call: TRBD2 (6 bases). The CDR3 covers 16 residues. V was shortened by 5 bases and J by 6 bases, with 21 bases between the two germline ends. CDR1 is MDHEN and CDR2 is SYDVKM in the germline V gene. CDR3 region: CASSAPTRGGRDTQYF. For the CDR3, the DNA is TGTGCCAGCAGTGCACCCACCCGAGGAGGGAGGGATACGCAGTATTTT.

This CDR3 is CASSLLTGGWTEAFF. The CDR3 region has the DNA TGTGCCAGCAGTTTGTTGACAGGGGGTTGGACTGAAGCTTTCTTT. The chain links TRBV28 to TRBJ1-1; TRBD1 aligns across 9 bases. The junction had 7 bases not matched to a gene; V was cut back by 3 bases and J by 5 bases. The CDR3 totals 15 residues. Germline values: CDR1 MDHEN, CDR2 SYDVKM.

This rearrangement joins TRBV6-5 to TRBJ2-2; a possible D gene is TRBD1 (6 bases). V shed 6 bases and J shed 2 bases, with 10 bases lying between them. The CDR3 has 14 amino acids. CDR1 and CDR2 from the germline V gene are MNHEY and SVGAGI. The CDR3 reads CASSQQGNTGELFF. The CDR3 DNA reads TGTGCCAGCAGCCAACAGGGAAACACCGGGGAGCTGTTTTTT.